This TCR beta chain was captured in a study of response to subunit inactivated influenza vaccine. Via MiXCR, TCRdb re-called the RT-PCR reads, giving one row per CDR3 protein. The sample carries roughly 700,000 distinct CDR3 sequences, about 15% recorded once. This clonotype appeared a few times. The receptor's source is a man between 45 and 60 years old who received an inactivated influenza vaccine. This material consisted of PBMCs from blood, taken 14 to 15 days before vaccination.

The CDR3 DNA reads as TGCAGCGTTGGAAGCGGGGGGGCCTCAGAGACCCAGTACTTC. Translating gives CSVGSGGASETQYF. The chain carries TRBV29-1 and TRBJ2-5, with 10 nucleotides matching TRBD2. Germline lookup yields CDR1 SQVTM and CDR2 ANQGSEA. The CDR3 extends over 14 amino acids. V gave up 4 bases and J gave up 4 bases; unmatched junction bases: 6.